The entry below gives a single T cell receptor beta chain sequence along with its context. Its antigen is currently unknown. The V and J ends lost 2 bases and 6 bases, in that order; junction bases with no gene match: 9. Germline V CDR1 and CDR2: SGHAT, FQNNGV. CDR3 length: 16 residues. These data originate in a study of shared clonotypes between healthy human individuals. Source study methods: ImmunoSEQ junction-only sequences lacked quality scores, so their filtering differed. The data were produced by immunoSEQ multiplex PCR, yet TCRdb's version contains in-frame clones alone and is incomplete. V, J and clone size are those of that table, while D and trimming were read from the DNA. The table has roughly 500,000 clones, more than 75% seen once; the top ten hold less than 15%. Overall study results and limits: The genetic and exposure-history diversity represented was limited by few donors.

All donors qualified as healthy HIV-negative adults and had experienced no recent acute infections or vaccinations. This TCR derives from a woman aged 40 to 50 in good health. Some clones in this sample may be carry-over from other donors' samples. V and J are TRBV11-2 and TRBJ2-7; 11 nucleotides align to TRBD2. The sequenced material came from PBMCs. Here the CDR3 reads CASSLFMVAGGREQYF. CDR3 DNA: TGTGCCAGCAGCTTATTTATGGTAGCGGGAGGGCGCGAGCAGTACTTC.